The clone carrying this T cell receptor (beta chain) was detected a few times. No antigen is known for it. This sample was included in a study of post-analysis software for immune sequencing data. Points from the study as a whole: In patients, about five TRBV segments were more frequent than in controls, with TRBV5-6, TRBV5-1 and TRBV20-1 among them.

Germline assignment: CDR1 LGHDT and CDR2 YNNKEL (reference sequence). V lost 4 bases and J lost 0, with 12 bases in between. The CDR3 contains 15 residues. Researchers reported that TCR beta cDNA libraries carried unique molecular identifiers. Each CDR3 protein is one row after TCRdb ran MiXCR on the PCR reads. The data show under 650,000 distinct CDR3 sequences, with 44% seen just once and roughly 1.7% held by the top ten. Sequenced: blood. The chain links TRBV3-1 to TRBJ1-1; a possible D gene is TRBD1 (5 bases). This TCR came from a girl under 18 with multiple sclerosis. The CDR3 DNA follows: TGTGCCAGCAGCCGCCTCGGGACGGTGAACACTGAAGCTTTCTTT. Translation gives CASSRLGTVNTEAFF.